The rows below give T cell receptor beta chains drawn from one sample of a study of blood T cell repertoires in COVID-19. Only in-frame clones appear in the TCRdb table, and some are missing; sequencing was by immunoSEQ multiplex PCR. The repertoire includes about 130,000 clones, about 81% of them detected once, and 2.4% sits in the top ten. The sequencing input was PBMCs or T cells enriched from blood (not recorded which). All receptors come from a man in his forties or fifties with acute COVID-19. CDR3s include the opening cysteine and the closing phenylalanine or tryptophan. The D gene is left open where the match is weak. The size of a clone is reported for some rows only, either as once, few or many, or as a class for expanded clones.

abundance	v_gene	d_gene	j_gene	CDR3aa	CDR3nt
few	TRBV9	-	TRBJ1-6	CASSLTRQPWDSPLHF	TGTGCCAGCAGCCTTACCCGACAGCCGTGGGATTCACCCCTCCACTTT
-	TRBV5-1	TRBD2	TRBJ2-1	CASSLGSGIYYNEQFF	TGCGCCAGCAGCTTGGGCAGCGGGATATATTACAATGAGCAGTTCTTC
-	TRBV5-5	-	TRBJ2-7	CASSLRGYDYEQYF	TGTGCCAGCAGCTTGAGGGGTTACGACTACGAGCAGTACTTC
once	TRBV3-1/TRBV3-2	TRBD2	TRBJ2-7	CASSHLTSGSFEQYF	TGTGCCAGCAGCCATTTGACTAGCGGGAGTTTCGAGCAGTACTTC
-	TRBV28	-	TRBJ1-5	CASSYGDTRGYQPQHF	TGTGCCAGCAGTTATGGGGACACACGAGGATATCAGCCCCAGCATTTT
-	TRBV28	-	TRBJ1-2	CASSPSAPFYGYTF	TGTGCCAGCAGCCCTAGTGCTCCTTTCTATGGCTACACCTTC
once	TRBV28	-	TRBJ2-7	CATQGLYEQYF	TGTGCCACCCAGGGGCTCTACGAGCAGTACTTC
-	TRBV11-2	TRBD1	TRBJ1-6	CASSLRDDRDLHF	TGTGCCAGCAGCTTAAGGGATGACAGGGACCTCCACTTT
-	TRBV4-2	TRBD1	TRBJ2-3	CASSQRTGALGDTQYF	TGTGCCAGCAGCCAACGGACAGGCGCCTTGGGGGATACGCAGTATTTT
-	TRBV10-3	-	TRBJ1-1	CAISELSNTEAFF	TGTGCCATCAGTGAGTTGAGTAATACTGAAGCTTTCTTT
-	TRBV20-1	-	TRBJ1-2	CSAGGGYGYTF	TGCAGCGCTGGGGGGGGCTATGGCTACACCTTC
once	TRBV7-9	-	TRBJ1-2	CASSSEGRSYGYTF	TGTGCCAGCAGCTCTGAGGGCCGCTCGTATGGCTACACCTTC
-	TRBV4-2	-	TRBJ1-1	CASSQDLMPSNGEAFF	TGTGCCAGCAGCCAAGATCTGATGCCCTCAAACGGTGAAGCTTTCTTT
once	TRBV14	-	TRBJ1-1	CASSQGLRGAGTEAFF	TGTGCCAGCAGCCAAGGGCTCAGGGGCGCGGGTACTGAAGCTTTCTTT
-	TRBV6-5	-	TRBJ1-5	CASSATENQPQHF	TGTGCCAGCTCCGCCACAGAAAATCAGCCCCAGCATTTT
-	TRBV6-5	-	TRBJ2-2	CASSYSSVRGTGELFF	TGTGCCAGCAGTTACTCTTCCGTCCGGGGCACCGGGGAGCTGTTTTTT
-	TRBV5-4	-	TRBJ2-2	CASRRDTGELFF	TGTGCCAGCAGGCGGGACACCGGGGAGCTGTTTTTT
-	TRBV9	TRBD1	TRBJ1-3	CASSRDRVGGNTIYF	TGTGCCAGCAGCAGGGACAGGGTGGGTGGAAACACCATATATTTT
-	TRBV28	-	TRBJ2-7	CASSSSSYEQYF	TGTGCCAGCAGCTCCTCTAGCTACGAGCAGTACTTC
-	TRBV13	TRBD2	TRBJ2-3	CASSLAGGPFGTDTQYF	TGTGCCAGCAGCTTGGCGGGGGGGCCGTTCGGCACAGATACGCAGTATTTT
-	TRBV6-5	-	TRBJ1-2	CASREGGDYGYTF	TGTGCCAGCAGGGAGGGGGGGGACTATGGCTACACCTTC
-	TRBV21-1	-	TRBJ2-3	CASSKALLLAGDLTDTQYF	TGTGCCAGCAGCAAAGCCCTCCTACTAGCGGGAGACCTGACAGATACGCAGTATTTT
-	TRBV5-5	-	TRBJ2-2	CASWWGGDTGELFF	TGTGCCAGCTGGTGGGGGGGCGACACCGGGGAGCTGTTTTTT
-	TRBV20-1	-	TRBJ2-1	CGAVKNEQFF	TGCGGAGCGGTGAAAAATGAGCAGTTCTTC
-	TRBV7-9	-	TRBJ1-2	CASSLSERARGYTF	TGTGCCAGCAGCTTAAGCGAGCGGGCGAGAGGCTACACCTTC
-	TRBV6-5	-	TRBJ2-3	CASSYPGGQYF	TGTGCCAGCAGTTACCCCGGAGGGCAGTATTTT
-	TRBV19	-	TRBJ1-3	CASSDYSAGNTIYF	TGTGCCAGTAGTGATTACTCGGCTGGAAACACCATATATTTT
few	TRBV27	-	TRBJ2-7	CASSLSGTLTYEQYF	TGTGCCAGCAGTTTATCCGGTACCCTAACCTACGAGCAGTACTTC
-	TRBV3-1/TRBV3-2	-	TRBJ2-4	CASSHGVLAKNIQYF	TGTGCCAGCAGCCACGGAGTGCTAGCCAAAAACATTCAGTACTTC
-	TRBV7-8	TRBD1	TRBJ1-4	CASSLGGQGGEKLFF	TGTGCCAGCAGCTTAGGGGGACAGGGGGGAGAAAAACTGTTTTTT
-	TRBV19	TRBD1	TRBJ1-2	CASMDRFYGYTF	TGTGCCAGTATGGACAGGTTCTATGGCTACACCTTC
-	TRBV6-5	-	TRBJ2-7	CASSYSETRPHEQYF	TGTGCCAGCAGTTACTCGGAGACGCGGCCCCACGAGCAGTACTTC
-	TRBV18	-	TRBJ2-3	CASSQGYGQQRKDTQYF	TGTGCCAGCTCACAGGGATATGGTCAGCAGCGGAAAGATACGCAGTATTTT
-	TRBV7-4	-	TRBJ2-3	CASSLLDYGRDTQYF	TGTGCCAGCAGCTTACTGGACTATGGCAGAGATACGCAGTATTTT
-	TRBV20-1	-	TRBJ1-2	CSLHGRLGYTF	TGCAGCCTCCATGGGAGGTTAGGCTACACCTTC
-	TRBV19	-	TRBJ1-2	CASSLSAGGLYGYTF	TGTGCCAGTAGCCTCTCAGCGGGGGGATTATATGGCTACACCTTC
-	TRBV7-9	-	TRBJ1-2	CASSLEDRGKSGYTF	TGTGCCAGCAGCTTAGAGGATAGGGGTAAGAGTGGCTACACCTTC
-	TRBV6-5	TRBD1	TRBJ2-4	CASRDGTGTGYIQYF	TGTGCCAGCAGAGACGGAACCGGGACAGGTTACATTCAGTACTTC
-	TRBV5-1	TRBD1	TRBJ2-3	CASSVDRGPDTQYF	TGCGCCAGCAGCGTTGACAGGGGGCCGGATACGCAGTATTTT
-	TRBV4-2	TRBD2	TRBJ2-1	CASSPGGRREGFYNEQFF	TGTGCCAGCAGCCCGGGGGGACGGCGGGAGGGGTTTTACAATGAGCAGTTCTTC